The TCR beta chain described here comes from a study of cytomegalovirus exposure and HLA in healthy donors. It was with 60 Vbeta and 13 Jbeta primers that the PCR ran. Assay: immunoSEQ multiplex PCR; the TCRdb copy retains only in-frame clones and omits some. The repertoire holds over 200,000 clones, with around 88% as singletons. This receptor was obtained from a woman under 30 in good health and CMV-seronegative. The sample was PBMCs.

CDR3 DNA: TGTGCCAGCAGCTTGGATCAGGGGTTCTACTATGGCTACACCTTC. Protein product: CASSLDQGFYYGYTF. The V and J genes are TRBV5-6 and TRBJ1-2, with TRBD1 as a possible D gene (6 bases). The CDR3 spans 15 residues. The germline V gene has CDR1 SGHDT and CDR2 YYEEEE. V lost 0 bases to trimming and J lost 3 bases, with 12 bases between them.